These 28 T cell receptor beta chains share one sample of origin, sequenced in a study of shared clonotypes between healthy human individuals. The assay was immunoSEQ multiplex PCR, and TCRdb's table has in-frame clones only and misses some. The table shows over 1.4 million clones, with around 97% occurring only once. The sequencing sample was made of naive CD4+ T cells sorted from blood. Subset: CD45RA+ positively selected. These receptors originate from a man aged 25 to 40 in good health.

In DNA form, the CDR3 reads TGTGCCAGCAGTGACGAACTAGGCGGCTTCAATGAGCAGTTCTTC. Translating gives CASSDELGGFNEQFF. The V and J genes are TRBV6-4 and TRBJ2-1; possibly TRBD2 for D (5 bases). This CDR3 has 15 amino acids. V was clipped by 2 bases and J by 6 bases, with 14 bases between them. CDR1 is MRHNA, CDR2 SNTAGT, per germline.

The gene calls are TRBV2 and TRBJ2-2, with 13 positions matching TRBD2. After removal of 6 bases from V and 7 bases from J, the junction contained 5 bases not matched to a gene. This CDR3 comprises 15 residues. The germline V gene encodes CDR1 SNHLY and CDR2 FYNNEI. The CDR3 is CASRGTSGKGGELFF. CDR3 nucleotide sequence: TGTGCCAGCAGGGGGACTAGCGGGAAAGGCGGGGAGCTGTTTTTT.

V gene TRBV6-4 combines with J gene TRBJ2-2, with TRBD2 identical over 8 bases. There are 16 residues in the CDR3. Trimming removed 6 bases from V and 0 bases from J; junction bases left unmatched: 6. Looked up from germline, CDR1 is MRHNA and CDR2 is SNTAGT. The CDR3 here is CASSKEGLANTGELFF. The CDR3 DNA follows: TGTGCCAGCAGCAAGGAGGGACTAGCGAACACCGGGGAGCTGTTTTTT.

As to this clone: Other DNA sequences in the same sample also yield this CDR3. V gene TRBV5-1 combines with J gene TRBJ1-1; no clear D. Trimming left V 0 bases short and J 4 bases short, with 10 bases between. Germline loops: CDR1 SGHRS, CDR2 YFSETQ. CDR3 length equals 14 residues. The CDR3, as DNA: TGCGCCAGCAGCTTGGGCGGGGTGGGCACTGAAGCTTTCTTT. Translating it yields CASSLGGVGTEAFF.

CDR3 in DNA: TGTGCCAGCAGTACTAGCGGGAGAACAGATACGCAGTATTTT. It encodes CASSTSGRTDTQYF. This chain joins TRBV2 and TRBJ2-3; TRBD2 matches 11 bases. In germline, CDR1 is SNHLY, CDR2 FYNNEI. The junction had 1 base not matched to a gene; V was cut back by 5 bases and J by 3 bases. The CDR3 has 14 amino acids.

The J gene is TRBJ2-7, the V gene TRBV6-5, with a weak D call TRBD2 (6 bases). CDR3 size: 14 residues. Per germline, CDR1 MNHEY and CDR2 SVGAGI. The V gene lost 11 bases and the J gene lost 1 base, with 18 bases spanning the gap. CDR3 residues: CASRVTGTSYEQYF. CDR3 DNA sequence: TGTGCCTCCCGGGTTACGGGGACTTCCTACGAGCAGTACTTC.

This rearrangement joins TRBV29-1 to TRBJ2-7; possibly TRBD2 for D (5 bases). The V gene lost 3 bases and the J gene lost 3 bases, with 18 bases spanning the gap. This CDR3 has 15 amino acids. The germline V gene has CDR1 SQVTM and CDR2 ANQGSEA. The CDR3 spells CSVDAGLGDNYEQYF. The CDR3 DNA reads TGCAGCGTTGATGCGGGTCTCGGAGACAACTACGAGCAGTACTTC.

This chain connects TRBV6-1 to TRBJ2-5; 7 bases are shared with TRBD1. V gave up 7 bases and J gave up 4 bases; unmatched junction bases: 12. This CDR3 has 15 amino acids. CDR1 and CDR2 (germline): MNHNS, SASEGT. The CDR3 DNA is TGTGCCAGCAAGAATGACAGGGTGAAGGGAGAGACCCAGTACTTC. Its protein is CASKNDRVKGETQYF.

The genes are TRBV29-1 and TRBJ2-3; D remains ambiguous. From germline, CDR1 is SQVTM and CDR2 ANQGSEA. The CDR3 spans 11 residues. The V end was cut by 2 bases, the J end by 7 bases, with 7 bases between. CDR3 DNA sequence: TGCAGCGTTGAATCTCTTAATACGCAGTATTTT. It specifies CSVESLNTQYF.

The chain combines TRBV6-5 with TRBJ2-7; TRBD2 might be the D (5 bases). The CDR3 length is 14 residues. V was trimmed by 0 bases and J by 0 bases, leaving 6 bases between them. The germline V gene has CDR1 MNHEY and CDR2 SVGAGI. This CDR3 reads CASSYSEVSYEQYF. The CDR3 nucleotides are TGTGCCAGCAGTTACTCGGAGGTCTCCTACGAGCAGTACTTC.

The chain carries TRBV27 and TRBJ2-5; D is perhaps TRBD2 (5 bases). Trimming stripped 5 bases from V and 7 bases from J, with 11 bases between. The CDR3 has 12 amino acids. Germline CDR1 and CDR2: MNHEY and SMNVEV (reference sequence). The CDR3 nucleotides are TGTGCCAGCAGTGCTCAACGGGGGACCCAGTACTTC. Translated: CASSAQRGTQYF.

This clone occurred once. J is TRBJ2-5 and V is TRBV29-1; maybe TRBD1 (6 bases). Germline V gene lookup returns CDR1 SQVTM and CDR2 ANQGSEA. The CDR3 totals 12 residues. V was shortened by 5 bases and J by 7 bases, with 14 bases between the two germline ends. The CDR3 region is CSVQDRPRTQYF. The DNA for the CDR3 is TGCAGCGTTCAGGACAGACCACGGACCCAGTACTTC.

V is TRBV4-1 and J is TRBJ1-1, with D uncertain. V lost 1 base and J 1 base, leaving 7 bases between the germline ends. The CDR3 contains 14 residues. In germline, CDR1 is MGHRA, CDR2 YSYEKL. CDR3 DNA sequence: TGCGCCAGCAGCCAAGTCAACGGGAACACTGAAGCTTTCTTT. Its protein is CASSQVNGNTEAFF.

For the CDR3, the DNA is TGTGCCAGCTTCCGGGACAGCCTCTACGAGCAGTACTTC. Its protein product is CASFRDSLYEQYF. The V call is TRBV18, the J call TRBJ2-7; TRBD1 aligns across 7 bases. V was clipped by 7 bases and J by 3 bases; unmatched bases: 6. In germline, CDR1 is KGHSH, CDR2 LQKENI. There are 13 residues in the CDR3.

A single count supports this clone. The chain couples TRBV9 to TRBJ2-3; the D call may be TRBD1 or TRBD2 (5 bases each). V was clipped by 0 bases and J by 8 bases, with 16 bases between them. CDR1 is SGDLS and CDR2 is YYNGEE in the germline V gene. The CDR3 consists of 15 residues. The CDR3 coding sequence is TGTGCCAGCAGCGTAGAATGGGGGAGCTCGGTTACGCAGTATTTT. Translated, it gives CASSVEWGSSVTQYF.

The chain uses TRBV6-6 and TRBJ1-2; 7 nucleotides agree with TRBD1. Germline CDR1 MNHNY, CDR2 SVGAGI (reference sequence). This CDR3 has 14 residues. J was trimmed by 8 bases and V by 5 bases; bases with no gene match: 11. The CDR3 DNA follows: TGTGCCAGCAGTGGGACAGTGATGCCTCGCGGCTACACCTTC. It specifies CASSGTVMPRGYTF.

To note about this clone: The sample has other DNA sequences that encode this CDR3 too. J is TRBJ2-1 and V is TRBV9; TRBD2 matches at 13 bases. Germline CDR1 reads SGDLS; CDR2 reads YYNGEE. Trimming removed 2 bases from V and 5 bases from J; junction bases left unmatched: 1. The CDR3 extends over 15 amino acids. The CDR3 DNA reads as TGTGCCAGCAGCGTCGGACTAGCGGGAGACAATGAGCAGTTCTTC. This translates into CASSVGLAGDNEQFF.

As DNA, the CDR3 is TGTGCCAGCAGTGTGGCTTCCAACGGCAATCAGCCCCAGCATTTT. Its protein is CASSVASNGNQPQHF. This chain links TRBV6-1 with TRBJ1-5; D unresolved. Trimming shortened V by 4 bases and J by 2 bases, and 12 bases separated the two germline ends. This CDR3 is 15 amino acids long. Germline V gene sequence: CDR1 MNHNS, CDR2 SASEGT.

The DNA for the CDR3 is TGTGCCAGCAGTTTAACAGGGGGCTTTCAGCCCCAGCATTTT. Translating it yields CASSLTGGFQPQHF. The J gene is TRBJ1-5, the V gene TRBV27; 9 bases are shared with TRBD1. V was clipped by 2 bases and J by 6 bases; unmatched bases: 2. This CDR3 has 14 residues. Germline V gives CDR1 MNHEY, CDR2 SMNVEV (reference sequence).

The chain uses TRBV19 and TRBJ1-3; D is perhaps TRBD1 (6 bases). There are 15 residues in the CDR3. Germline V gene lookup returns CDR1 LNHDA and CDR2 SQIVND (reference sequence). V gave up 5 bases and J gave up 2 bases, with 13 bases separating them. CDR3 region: CASSYLAGAGNTIYF. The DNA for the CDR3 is TGTGCCAGTAGTTATCTAGCAGGGGCTGGAAACACCATATATTTT. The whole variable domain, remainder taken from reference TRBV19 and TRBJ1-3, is DGGITQSPKYLFRKEGQNVTLSCEQNLNHDAMYWYRQDPGQGLRLIYYSQIVNDFQKGDIAEGYSVSREKKESFPLTVTSAQKNPTAFYLCASSYLAGAGNTIYFGEGSWLTVV.

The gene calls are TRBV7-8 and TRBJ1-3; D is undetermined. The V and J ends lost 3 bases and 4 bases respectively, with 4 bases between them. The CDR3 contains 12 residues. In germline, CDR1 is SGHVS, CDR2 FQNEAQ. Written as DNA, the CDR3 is TGTGCCAGCAGCTTTTCCGGAAACACCATATATTTT. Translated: CASSFSGNTIYF.

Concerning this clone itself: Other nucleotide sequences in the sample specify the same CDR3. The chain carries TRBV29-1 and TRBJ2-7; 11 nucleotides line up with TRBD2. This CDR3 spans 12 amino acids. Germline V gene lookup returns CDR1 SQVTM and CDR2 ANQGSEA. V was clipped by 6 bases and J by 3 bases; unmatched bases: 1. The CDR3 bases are TGCAGCGTAGGGACTAGCGGCTACGAGCAGTACTTC. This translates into CSVGTSGYEQYF.

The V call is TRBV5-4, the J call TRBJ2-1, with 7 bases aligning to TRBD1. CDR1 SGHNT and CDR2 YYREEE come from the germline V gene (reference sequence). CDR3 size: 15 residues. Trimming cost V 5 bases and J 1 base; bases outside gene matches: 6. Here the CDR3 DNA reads TGTGCCAGCAGACCCGGGACAGAGTCCTACAATGAGCAGTTCTTC. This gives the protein CASRPGTESYNEQFF.

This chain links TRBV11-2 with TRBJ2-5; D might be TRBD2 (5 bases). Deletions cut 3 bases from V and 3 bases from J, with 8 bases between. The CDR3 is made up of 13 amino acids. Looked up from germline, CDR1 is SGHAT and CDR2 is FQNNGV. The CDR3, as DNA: TGTGCCAGCAGCTTCGCGCGGGAAGAGACCCAGTACTTC. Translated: CASSFAREETQYF.

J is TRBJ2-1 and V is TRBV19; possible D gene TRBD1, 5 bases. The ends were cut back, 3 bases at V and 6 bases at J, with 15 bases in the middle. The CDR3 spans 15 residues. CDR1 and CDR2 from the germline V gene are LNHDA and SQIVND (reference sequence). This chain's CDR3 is CASSMVQGWGNEQFF. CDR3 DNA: TGTGCCAGTAGTATGGTCCAGGGCTGGGGCAATGAGCAGTTCTTC.

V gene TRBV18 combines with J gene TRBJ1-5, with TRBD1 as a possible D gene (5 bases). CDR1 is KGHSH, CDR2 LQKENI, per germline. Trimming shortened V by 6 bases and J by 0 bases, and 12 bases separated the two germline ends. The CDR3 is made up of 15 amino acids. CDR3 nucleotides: TGTGCCAGCTCCTCCAGGGCCTATAGCAATCAGCCCCAGCATTTT. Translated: CASSSRAYSNQPQHF.

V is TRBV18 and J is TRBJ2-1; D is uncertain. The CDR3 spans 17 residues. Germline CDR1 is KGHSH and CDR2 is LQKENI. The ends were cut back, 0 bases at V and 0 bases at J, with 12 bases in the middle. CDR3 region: CASSPPVAVPSYNEQFF. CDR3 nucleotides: TGTGCCAGCTCACCACCAGTCGCGGTGCCCTCCTACAATGAGCAGTTCTTC.

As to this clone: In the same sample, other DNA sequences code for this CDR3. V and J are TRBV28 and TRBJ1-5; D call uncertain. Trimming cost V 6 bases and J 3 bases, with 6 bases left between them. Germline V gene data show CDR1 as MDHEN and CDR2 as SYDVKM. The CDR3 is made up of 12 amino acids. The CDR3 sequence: CASRQSNQPQHF. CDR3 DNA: TGTGCCAGCAGACAGTCCAATCAGCCCCAGCATTTT.